The 26 T cell receptor beta chains presented below share a single source sample, sequenced in a study of blood T cell repertoires in COVID-19. Some clones are missing from TCRdb's copy, which holds only in-frame ones; the method was immunoSEQ multiplex PCR. Counted here are approximately 100,000 clones, around 85% occurring once; the ten biggest clones make up 38%. The sample was peripheral blood. The receptors shown here come from an older man with acute or convalescent COVID-19.

This chain uses TRBV29-1 with TRBJ1-2; D might be TRBD1 (5 bases). The CDR3 length is 13 residues. Germline V gene sequence: CDR1 SQVTM, CDR2 ANQGSEA. V dropped 4 bases and J dropped 4 bases, with 13 bases sitting between them. In DNA, the CDR3 is TGCAGCGTTGTCTCCAGGGTGGGCTATGGCTACACCTTC. Its translation: CSVVSRVGYGYTF.

The CDR3 nucleotides are TGTGCCAGCAGCCCCGGGACTAGCGGGAGGACCTTAGTGAGCTACGAGCAGTACTTC. Translated, it gives CASSPGTSGRTLVSYEQYF. The chain recombines TRBV5-6 with TRBJ2-7; 15 bases align to TRBD2. V dropped 4 bases and J dropped 3; count of bases not matched to a gene: 14. Germline CDR1 reads SGHDT; CDR2 reads YYEEEE. The CDR3 sequence is 19 residues long.

The chain uses TRBV7-3 and TRBJ2-1; 8 positions match TRBD2. The J segment lost 7 bases and the V segment lost 5 bases, leaving 7 bases of the junction unmatched. From germline, CDR1 is SGHTA and CDR2 FQGTGA. The CDR3 contains 14 residues. CDR3 nucleotides: TGTGCCAGCAGCAAAGGGCGACTAGCGAATGAGCAGTTCTTC. This codes for CASSKGRLANEQFF.

CDR3: CGLQGGYGYTF. The CDR3 DNA follows: TGTGGGCTACAGGGCGGCTATGGCTACACCTTC. The chain joins TRBV7-2 to TRBJ1-2; possibly TRBD1 for D (6 bases). CDR3 length equals 11 residues. The germline gives CDR1 SGHTA, CDR2 FQGNSA.

The rearrangement joins TRBV28 to TRBJ2-2; 9 bases map to TRBD1. The trim removed 4 bases at V and 3 bases at J, leaving 3 bases unmatched. The CDR3 totals 15 residues. Germline V gives CDR1 MDHEN, CDR2 SYDVKM. Here the CDR3 reads CASSSGTGHTGELFF. The CDR3 coding sequence is TGTGCCAGCAGTTCCGGGACAGGGCACACCGGGGAGCTGTTTTTT.

The chain employs TRBV6-1 and TRBJ2-1; maybe TRBD2 (6 bases). Trimming took off 2 bases at V and 4 bases at J, with 12 bases between the two ends. Germline values: CDR1 MNHNS, CDR2 SASEGT. The CDR3 has 15 amino acids. This chain's CDR3 is CASSESASAYNEQFF. The CDR3 DNA follows: TGTGCCAGCAGTGAATCGGCTAGCGCGTACAATGAGCAGTTCTTC.

The chain couples TRBV5-1 to TRBJ2-7; 9 bases are shared with TRBD2. J lost 5 bases, V lost 4 bases, and 10 bases had no gene match. CDR3 length equals 15 residues. Germline CDR1 SGHRS, CDR2 YFSETQ. The CDR3 is CASSPLAGAGNEQYF. The CDR3, as DNA: TGCGCCAGCAGCCCCTTAGCGGGAGCGGGAAACGAGCAGTACTTC.

V is TRBV6-5 and J is TRBJ2-5; 10 bases map to TRBD1. The CDR3 runs 15 residues. Trimming took 5 bases from V and 4 from J; bases not matched to a gene: 7. Germline values: CDR1 MNHEY, CDR2 SVGAGI. CDR3 sequence reads: CASSPGTGVRETQYF. CDR3 DNA sequence: TGTGCCAGCAGTCCCGGGACAGGGGTTCGAGAGACCCAGTACTTC.

This CDR3 reads CASSPGQGLREKLFF. CDR3 DNA: TGTGCCAGTAGCCCGGGACAGGGACTTCGAGAAAAACTGTTTTTT. The genes are TRBV19 and TRBJ1-4, with 9 bases matching TRBD1. The CDR3 covers 15 residues. J lost 8 bases, V lost 6 bases, and 10 bases had no gene match. Germline V lookup: CDR1 LNHDA, CDR2 SQIVND (reference sequence).

This clone was recorded once. The chain uses TRBV18 and TRBJ2-3, with TRBD2 matching over 10 bases. Per germline, CDR1 KGHSH and CDR2 LQKENI. CDR3 length: 15 amino acids. Germline trimming cut 0 bases from V and 6 bases from J; bases unmatched to any gene: 3. CDR3 sequence (DNA): TGTGCCAGCTCACCACCGAGTAGCGGGGGGGATACGCAGTATTTT. This translates into CASSPPSSGGDTQYF.

V and J are TRBV9 and TRBJ1-1; D perhaps matches TRBD1 (5 bases). The CDR3 spans 14 residues. Trimming took off 0 bases at V and 5 bases at J, with 11 bases between the two ends. Germline CDR1 and CDR2: SGDLS and YYNGEE. CDR3: CASSVEGRGTEAFF. The CDR3 region has the DNA TGTGCCAGCAGCGTAGAGGGACGGGGGACTGAAGCTTTCTTT.

The rearrangement joins TRBV2 to TRBJ2-3, with D possibly being TRBD1 (5 bases). The CDR3 is made up of 13 amino acids. Germline V gene data show CDR1 as SNHLY and CDR2 as FYNNEI. The V and J ends lost 7 bases and 5 bases respectively, with 13 bases between them. In nucleotides, the CDR3 is TGTGCCAGCACTGGTTGGGGCGGAGATACGCAGTATTTT. The encoded protein is CASTGWGGDTQYF. Full variable domain (missing parts from reference TRBV2 and TRBJ2-3): EPEVTQTPSHQVTQMGQEVILRCVPISNHLYFYWYRQILGQKVEFLVSFYNNEISEKSEIFDDQFSVERPDGSNFTLKIRSTKLEDSAMYFCASTGWGGDTQYFGPGTRLTVL.

The chain has TRBV28 and TRBJ2-2, with TRBD2 identical over 11 bases. This CDR3 comprises 17 residues. The germline V gene encodes CDR1 MDHEN and CDR2 SYDVKM. V shed 2 bases, J shed 6 bases, and the junction held 8 bases outside the gene matches. The CDR3 DNA reads TGTGCCAGCAGTTTACTGGTCCTAGCGGGAGGCGCCGGGGAGCTGTTTTTT. It codes for CASSLLVLAGGAGELFF. Using reference TRBV28 and TRBJ2-2 for the parts outside the CDR3, the full variable domain is DVKVTQSSRYLVKRTGEKVFLECVQDMDHENMFWYRQDPGLGLRLIYFSYDVKMKEKGDIPEGYSVSREKKERFSLILESASTNQTSMYLCASSLLVLAGGAGELFFGEGSRLTVL.

The rearrangement uses TRBV29-1 and TRBJ2-7, with D maybe TRBD2 (5 bases). CDR1 and CDR2 from the germline V gene are SQVTM and ANQGSEA. The CDR3 has 15 amino acids. Trimming took 2 bases from V and 0 from J, leaving 14 bases between them. The CDR3 reads CSVEMRVGLSYEQYF. Here the CDR3 DNA reads TGCAGCGTTGAAATGCGGGTAGGACTCTCCTACGAGCAGTACTTC.

This clone was observed once. J is TRBJ2-3 and V is TRBV7-2; 12 bases map to TRBD1. CDR1 SGHTA and CDR2 FQGNSA come from the germline V gene. CDR3 length: 14 amino acids. V dropped 5 bases and J dropped 7; count of bases not matched to a gene: 4. CDR3 region: CASSPGQGAHTQYF. Written as DNA, the CDR3 is TGTGCCAGCAGCCCGGGACAGGGGGCTCATACGCAGTATTTT.

This chain links TRBV5-1 with TRBJ1-4; D gene ambiguous. Per germline, CDR1 SGHRS and CDR2 YFSETQ. Trimming removed 5 bases from V and 5 bases from J, with 16 bases in between. There are 15 residues in the CDR3. The CDR3 loop reads CASRSGPFGNEKLFF. The CDR3 DNA is TGCGCCAGCAGGAGCGGACCCTTTGGCAATGAAAAACTGTTTTTT.

The V call is TRBV9, the J call TRBJ1-2; D is possibly TRBD1 (5 bases). The V gene lost 0 bases and the J gene lost 0 bases, with 9 bases spanning the gap. The CDR3 covers 15 residues. CDR1 is SGDLS, CDR2 YYNGEE, per germline. CDR3 sequence reads: CASSVADTTNYGYTF. The CDR3 DNA follows: TGTGCCAGCAGCGTAGCGGACACAACTAACTATGGCTACACCTTC.

The chain couples TRBV6-5 to TRBJ1-6, with TRBD1 as a possible D gene (6 bases). The V gene's germline CDR1 is MNHEY and CDR2 SVGAGI. CDR3 size: 13 residues. The V end lost 6 bases, the J end lost 5 bases, and 8 bases lay between the germline ends. CDR3: CASSGQNNSPLHF. Written as DNA, the CDR3 is TGTGCCAGCAGCGGACAGAATAATTCACCCCTCCACTTT.

The chain links TRBV5-4 to TRBJ2-2, with 9 bases that match TRBD2. Losses at the gene ends were 1 base for V and 4 bases for J; bases not matched to a gene: 5. Germline values: CDR1 SGHNT, CDR2 YYREEE (reference sequence). The CDR3 covers 16 residues. The CDR3 DNA sequence: TGTGCCAGCAGCTTGTCGCGCGGGAGGGTCACCGGGGAGCTGTTTTTT. This gives the protein CASSLSRGRVTGELFF.

This clone was seen just once. The V call is TRBV4-1, the J call TRBJ1-1; 9 bases are shared with TRBD1. CDR1 and CDR2 from the germline V gene are MGHRA and YSYEKL. V lost 1 base to trimming and J lost 7 bases; unmatched junction nucleotides: 7. There are 15 residues in the CDR3. CDR3 DNA: TGCGCCAGCAGCCAAGCGGGACAGGGAGCGGGTGAAGCTTTCTTT. Encoded protein: CASSQAGQGAGEAFF.

CDR3 protein: CATSDPSGTGGDEQYF. Written as DNA, the CDR3 is TGTGCCACCAGTGACCCATCCGGGACAGGGGGCGACGAGCAGTACTTC. The rearrangement links TRBV24-1 to TRBJ2-7; 12 nucleotides align to TRBD1. CDR3 length: 16 residues. Germline values: CDR1 KGHDR, CDR2 SFDVKD. With 4 bases clipped from V and 5 bases from J, the junction kept 8 bases outside the gene matches.

The rearrangement joins TRBV11-2 to TRBJ1-4; 8 bases are shared with TRBD1. In germline, CDR1 is SGHAT, CDR2 FQNNGV. This CDR3 contains 14 residues. J lost 8 bases, V lost 3 bases, and 5 bases had no gene match. The CDR3 sequence is CASSFGQGGEKLFF. CDR3 bases: TGTGCCAGCAGCTTCGGACAGGGCGGAGAAAAACTGTTTTTT.

This chain joins TRBV2 and TRBJ1-4; the match to TRBD1 covers 11 bases. The junction had 5 bases not matched to a gene; V was cut back by 1 base and J by 7 bases. CDR1 is SNHLY and CDR2 is FYNNEI in the germline V gene. The CDR3 consists of 16 residues. CDR3: CASSEVLGTGGEKLFF. CDR3 DNA sequence: TGTGCCAGCAGTGAAGTTTTAGGGACAGGGGGTGAAAAACTGTTTTTT.

The chain uses TRBV6-1 and TRBJ2-6; no clear D gene. CDR1 is MNHNS, CDR2 SASEGT, per germline. Trimming took off 3 bases at V and 2 bases at J, with 8 bases between the two ends. The CDR3 has 15 amino acids. The DNA for the CDR3 is TGTGCCAGCAGTGACAGGAACCCTGGGGCCAACGTCCTGACTTTC. Translating it yields CASSDRNPGANVLTF.

This chain links TRBV11-3 with TRBJ2-1; a possible D gene is TRBD1 (6 bases). This CDR3 has 16 residues. CDR1 SGHNT and CDR2 YENEEA come from the germline V gene. V dropped 5 bases and J dropped 4 bases, with 18 bases sitting between them. The CDR3 here is CASSPGSGVSYNEQFF. CDR3 coding DNA: TGTGCCAGCAGCCCCGGTTCAGGGGTCTCTTACAATGAGCAGTTCTTC.

The V and J genes are TRBV7-9 and TRBJ2-5, with 10 bases fitting TRBD1. Trimming at V came to 5 bases and at J to 1 base, leaving 4 bases not matched to a gene. CDR3 length: 15 amino acids. Germline V gene lookup returns CDR1 SEHNR and CDR2 FQNEAQ (reference sequence). The DNA of the CDR3 is TGTGCCAGCAGCCCTCGGACAGGGGGCCAAGAGACCCAGTACTTC. It is translated as CASSPRTGGQETQYF.